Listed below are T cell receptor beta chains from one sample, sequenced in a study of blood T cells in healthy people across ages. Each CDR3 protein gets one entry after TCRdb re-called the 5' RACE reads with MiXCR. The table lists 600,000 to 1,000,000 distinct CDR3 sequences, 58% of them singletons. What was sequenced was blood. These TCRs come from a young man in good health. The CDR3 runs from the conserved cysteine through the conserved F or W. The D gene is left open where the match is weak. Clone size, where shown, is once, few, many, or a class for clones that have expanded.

CDR3aa: CASSLEGVEETQYF; CDR3nt: TGTGCCAGCAGCTTGGAGGGGGTGGAAGAGACCCAGTACTTC; j_gene: TRBJ2-5; v_gene: TRBV7-2; abundance: NA; d_gene: NA
CDR3aa: CVSSLFLSGANVLTF; CDR3nt: TGTGTCAGCAGCTTATTCCTCTCTGGGGCCAACGTCCTGACTTTC; j_gene: TRBJ2-6; v_gene: TRBV7-2; abundance: NA; d_gene: NA
CDR3aa: CSVARLAGDTGELFF; CDR3nt: TGCAGCGTTGCACGGCTAGCGGGAGACACCGGGGAGCTGTTTTTT; j_gene: TRBJ2-2; v_gene: TRBV29-1; abundance: NA; d_gene: TRBD2
CDR3aa: CASSLGAASDTQYF; CDR3nt: TGTGCCAGCAGCTTAGGCGCAGCTTCAGATACGCAGTATTTT; j_gene: TRBJ2-3; v_gene: TRBV7-2; abundance: NA; d_gene: NA
CDR3aa: CASSLAQGPNSPLHF; CDR3nt: TGTGCCAGCAGCTTAGCGCAGGGGCCTAATTCACCCCTCCACTTT; j_gene: TRBJ1-6; v_gene: TRBV7-2; abundance: NA; d_gene: NA
CDR3aa: CASSPRGGDVTDTQYF; CDR3nt: TGCGCCAGCAGCCCACGAGGGGGGGATGTTACAGATACGCAGTATTTT; j_gene: TRBJ2-3; v_gene: TRBV5-1; abundance: NA; d_gene: NA
CDR3aa: CASSSGTGGWDEQYF; CDR3nt: TGTGCCAGCAGTTCCGGGACAGGGGGATGGGATGAGCAGTACTTC; j_gene: TRBJ2-5; v_gene: TRBV25-1; abundance: NA; d_gene: TRBD1
CDR3aa: CSVYGPFLGGSYEQYF; CDR3nt: TGCAGCGTTTATGGTCCATTCTTAGGGGGTTCCTACGAGCAGTACTTC; j_gene: TRBJ2-7; v_gene: TRBV29-1; abundance: few; d_gene: NA
CDR3aa: CSAVDRVVNTGELFF; CDR3nt: TGCAGTGCCGTTGACAGGGTGGTGAACACCGGGGAGCTGTTTTTT; j_gene: TRBJ2-2; v_gene: TRBV20-1; abundance: NA; d_gene: TRBD1
CDR3aa: CASSLEFLGGGNEQFF; CDR3nt: TGTGCCAGCAGCTTAGAGTTTTTGGGGGGAGGGAATGAGCAGTTCTTC; j_gene: TRBJ2-1; v_gene: TRBV7-2; abundance: few; d_gene: TRBD2
CDR3aa: CASRLFGGSSGNTIYF; CDR3nt: TGTGCCAGCAGATTATTTGGGGGAAGCTCTGGAAACACCATATATTTT; j_gene: TRBJ1-3; v_gene: TRBV12-3/TRBV12-4; abundance: NA; d_gene: NA
CDR3aa: CAISAARDTSDTQYF; CDR3nt: TGTGCCATCAGTGCCGCCAGAGACACCTCAGATACGCAGTATTTT; j_gene: TRBJ2-3; v_gene: TRBV10-3; abundance: few; d_gene: NA